This TCR beta chain came from a study of spatial heterogeneity in lung cancer. One entry per CDR3 protein results from TCRdb running MiXCR on the 5' RACE reads. The data show 35,000 to 55,000 distinct CDR3 sequences, with nearly 7% seen just once and around 42% held by the top ten. J lost 8 bases, V lost 4 bases, and 13 bases had no gene match. Germline V gives CDR1 MNHNS, CDR2 SASEGT. This CDR3 has 16 residues. Specified time point: sample taken at primary tumor resection. This clonotype was recorded a few times. As yet, its antigen is unknown. Study-wide results and caveats: Follow-up blood showed ubiquitous expanded tumor TCRs less than blood at resection did.

This receptor was taken from a female donor with early-stage non-small cell lung cancer. The sequencing here drew on PBMCs, taken at surgery. The genes are TRBV6-1 and TRBJ2-2, with 7 bases that match TRBD1. DNA for the CDR3: TGTGCCAGCAGTGCAGGGGGACAGCCCATTCGGGGGGAGCTGTTTTTT. This encodes CASSAGGQPIRGELFF.